This T cell receptor (beta chain) appears in the sequencing data of a study of CD8+CD57+ T cells in acquired aplastic anemia. Overall study results and limits: Simpson's diversity of CD8+ cells was not significantly different in patients compared with controls.

The template for TCR beta VDJ and CDR3 sequence profiling was genomic DNA. TCRdb itself ran the reads through MiXCR, one entry per CDR3 protein. The repertoire holds 200,000 to 250,000 distinct CDR3 sequences, with about a third as singletons. There are 14 residues in the CDR3. Germline values: CDR1 SNHLY, CDR2 FYNNEI. The ends were cut back, 8 bases at V and 0 bases at J, with 13 bases in the middle. Note on this clonotype: What it binds is unknown.

Sequencing was done on a sample of sorted CD4+, CD8+, or CD8+CD57+ T cells (not recorded which) from PBMCs. The J gene is TRBJ1-2, the V gene TRBV2; D not certain. This clonotype originated in a human donor in good health, serving as a control. CDR3 nucleotide sequence: TGTGCCAGCTCACCAATAACCTCTAACTATGGCTACACCTTC. This encodes CASSPITSNYGYTF.